The 22 T cell receptor beta chains reported below all come from one sample, sequenced in a study of OX40 agonist ivuxolimab in advanced cancers. The repertoire was sequenced with immunoSEQ multiplex PCR; TCRdb's copy has only in-frame clones and lacks some. The repertoire includes 55,000 to 80,000 clones, more than 65% of them detected once, and 5.5% sits in the top ten. The sample in question was CD4+ or CD8+ T cells sorted from blood, obtained in a trial of the OX40 agonist ivuxolimab. The receptors come from an adult with an advanced solid tumor such as melanoma, head and neck, liver or kidney cancer.

This chain connects TRBV28 to TRBJ1-5; 8 nucleotides align to TRBD1. J was trimmed by 2 bases and V by 3 bases; bases with no gene match: 6. CDR1 is MDHEN and CDR2 is SYDVKM in the germline V gene. The CDR3 loop spans 16 amino acids. The CDR3 protein is CASSLAGGAGNQPQHF. The CDR3 DNA is TGTGCCAGCAGTTTGGCAGGGGGCGCCGGCAATCAGCCCCAGCATTTT.

V and J are TRBV5-1 and TRBJ2-1; D gene ambiguous. There are 15 residues in the CDR3. Trimming took 2 bases from V and 6 from J, leaving 15 bases between them. Per the germline V gene, CDR1 is SGHRS and CDR2 is YFSETQ. The CDR3 DNA is TGCGCCAGCAGCTTAAGGACGCTACCCGGCAATGAGCAGTTCTTC. It is translated as CASSLRTLPGNEQFF.

The V and J genes are TRBV27 and TRBJ2-6, with unresolved D. The germline gives CDR1 MNHEY, CDR2 SMNVEV (reference sequence). V shed 3 bases and J shed 0 bases, with 3 bases lying between them. The CDR3 has 14 amino acids. Here the CDR3 DNA reads TGTGCCAGCAGTTTTAGCTCTGGGGCCAACGTCCTGACTTTC. Amino acid sequence: CASSFSSGANVLTF.

This chain uses TRBV27 with TRBJ1-2; D possibly corresponds to TRBD1 (5 bases). V lost 6 bases and J 3 bases, leaving 11 bases between the germline ends. Germline V lookup: CDR1 MNHEY, CDR2 SMNVEV (reference sequence). The CDR3 is made up of 13 amino acids. In nucleotides, the CDR3 is TGTGCCAGCAGCCGGGACCGGGACTATGGCTACACCTTC. Translating it yields CASSRDRDYGYTF.

This clone was seen only once. The chain has TRBV19 and TRBJ2-5, with TRBD2 identical over 10 bases. The V gene's germline CDR1 is LNHDA and CDR2 SQIVND (reference sequence). The CDR3 runs 16 residues. V lost 1 base and J lost 4; bases outside the gene matches: 6. CDR3 coding DNA: TGTGCCAGTAGTATAGTGCAGCGGGGGGGCCTAGAGACCCAGTACTTC. This translates into CASSIVQRGGLETQYF.

The V call is TRBV7-8, the J call TRBJ2-7; 9 bases align to TRBD1. Germline values: CDR1 SGHVS, CDR2 FQNEAQ. The junction had 4 bases not matched to a gene; V was cut back by 2 bases and J by 2 bases. The CDR3 totals 15 residues. The CDR3 spells CASSLIGTGTYEQYF. The CDR3 DNA follows: TGTGCCAGCAGCTTAATAGGGACAGGGACCTACGAGCAGTACTTC.

The chain recombines TRBV5-1 with TRBJ1-4; maybe TRBD1 (6 bases). Germline V gene sequence: CDR1 SGHRS, CDR2 YFSETQ. V was trimmed by 4 bases and J by 8 bases, leaving 12 bases between them. The CDR3 consists of 13 residues. The chain's CDR3 is CASSTGQWEKLFF. The CDR3 nucleotides are TGCGCCAGCAGCACAGGACAGTGGGAAAAACTGTTTTTT.

V gene TRBV7-3 combines with J gene TRBJ2-3, with 9 nucleotides matching TRBD2. Unmatched junction bases numbered 4, after V lost 4 bases and J lost 5 bases. CDR3 length equals 14 residues. Germline V CDR1 and CDR2: SGHTA, FQGTGA. CDR3 amino acids: CASSSGLAGDTQYF. The CDR3 nucleotides are TGTGCCAGCAGCTCGGGACTAGCAGGAGATACGCAGTATTTT.

In this sample, this clone turned up many times. This chain joins TRBV28 and TRBJ2-7; D not certain. V was clipped by 5 bases and J by 3 bases, with 5 bases between them. CDR1 is MDHEN, CDR2 SYDVKM, per germline. CDR3 length: 11 amino acids. CDR3 sequence reads: CASSGFYEQYF. CDR3 sequence (DNA): TGTGCCAGCAGTGGCTTCTACGAGCAGTACTTC.

This chain joins TRBV6-4 and TRBJ2-2; D is ambiguous. Germline loops: CDR1 MRHNA, CDR2 SNTAGT. The CDR3 is 14 amino acids. With 9 bases removed from V and 0 bases from J, the gap between germline ends came to 11 bases. The CDR3 loop reads CASGIGPNTGELFF. The DNA for the CDR3 is TGTGCCAGTGGGATAGGACCGAACACCGGGGAGCTGTTTTTT.

The table lists this clone with a count of one. J is TRBJ1-6 and V is TRBV23-1; D is unclear. TRBV23-1 is given ORF status, its function remaining uncertain. Between the trimmed V and J ends, which lost 2 bases and 7 bases, there was a span of 12 bases. The CDR3 contains 15 residues. CDR3 protein: CASSQDPGENSPLHF. The CDR3 DNA reads as TGCGCCAGCAGTCAAGACCCCGGGGAGAATTCACCCCTCCACTTT.

Concerning this clone itself: Since the CDR3 does not end with the conserved phenylalanine or tryptophan, this likely comes from a read error. V usage is TRBV7-9 and J usage is TRBJ1-5; no clear D gene. The germline V gene encodes CDR1 SEHNR and CDR2 FQNEAQ (reference sequence). Trimming removed 5 bases at V and 4 bases at J, with 15 bases between. The CDR3 runs 15 residues. The CDR3: CASSPATTANQPQHL. CDR3 sequence (DNA): TGTGCCAGCAGCCCGGCTACAACCGCAAATCAGCCCCAGCATCTT.

This clone was observed a few times. This rearrangement joins TRBV25-1 to TRBJ2-1; no clear D gene. Germline assignment: CDR1 MGHDK and CDR2 SYGVNS. This CDR3 has 14 residues. Trimming took off 2 bases at V and 4 bases at J, with 9 bases between the two ends. CDR3 region: CASSEDTGYNEQFF. The CDR3 DNA is TGTGCCAGCAGTGAAGACACCGGTTACAATGAGCAGTTCTTC.

The chain carries TRBV4-3 and TRBJ2-3; D not certain. Trimming shortened V by 0 bases and J by 5 bases, and 21 bases separated the two germline ends. CDR3 size: 18 residues. Germline values: CDR1 LGHNA, CDR2 YSLEER. The CDR3 DNA is TGCGCCAGCAGCCAAGATGGGCTAAATCAGGTAGTTAGAGATACGCAGTATTTT. Amino acid sequence: CASSQDGLNQVVRDTQYF.

V usage is TRBV21-1 and J usage is TRBJ2-3; whether TRBD2, the table's D call, matches the DNA was not checked. TRBV21-1 constitutes a pseudogene. The CDR3 contains 17 residues. CDR3 nucleotide sequence: TGTGCCAGCAGCAAGGCACTAGCGGGGGGGCTCACAGATACGCAGTATTTT. It codes for CASSKALAGGLTDTQYF.

The rearrangement joins TRBV9 to TRBJ1-1; D perhaps matches TRBD1 (5 bases). The CDR3 runs to 14 residues. V gave up 4 bases and J gave up 0 bases, with 10 bases separating them. Germline values: CDR1 SGDLS, CDR2 YYNGEE. DNA of the CDR3: TGTGCCAGCAGCTCCGGGACGGTGAACACTGAAGCTTTCTTT. Protein: CASSSGTVNTEAFF.

This clone was seen once. The rearrangement joins TRBV5-4 to TRBJ2-7, with 9 bases aligning to TRBD2. The CDR3 covers 15 residues. The V gene's germline CDR1 is SGHNT and CDR2 YYREEE (reference sequence). After removal of 4 bases from V and 6 bases from J, the junction contained 11 bases not matched to a gene. The CDR3 loop is CASSPGAGGPSEQYF. CDR3 nucleotides: TGTGCCAGCAGCCCCGGTGCGGGAGGGCCAAGCGAGCAGTACTTC.

This clone was counted a few times. V is TRBV5-1 and J is TRBJ2-7; either TRBD1 or TRBD2 may supply D (5 bases each). CDR1 is SGHRS and CDR2 is YFSETQ in the germline V gene. The CDR3 has 18 residues. V was clipped by 0 bases and J by 3 bases, with 22 bases between them. The CDR3 sequence is CASSLAGASRGAHYEQYF. For the CDR3, the DNA is TGCGCCAGCAGCTTGGCCGGGGCATCACGTGGGGCTCACTACGAGCAGTACTTC.

This clone was detected many times. This chain uses TRBV6-5 with TRBJ1-2; 8 bases are shared with TRBD1. From germline, CDR1 is MNHEY and CDR2 SVGAGI. The CDR3 loop spans 13 amino acids. With 4 bases clipped from V and 5 bases from J, the junction kept 3 bases outside the gene matches. The CDR3 DNA reads as TGTGCCAGCAGTTCAGGGGGCGCTTATGGCTACACCTTC. This encodes CASSSGGAYGYTF.

This rearrangement joins TRBV7-8 to TRBJ2-3, with D perhaps TRBD2 (6 bases). The CDR3 is 15 residues long. V lost 6 bases and J 5 bases, leaving 18 bases between the germline ends. Germline V gene data show CDR1 as SGHVS and CDR2 as FQNEAQ. The CDR3 DNA reads as TGTGCCAGCAGTTCGTCTAGCGTCGCTGGAGATACGCAGTATTTT. Translation gives CASSSSSVAGDTQYF.

In this sample, this clone turned up a few times. The rearrangement uses TRBV5-1 and TRBJ1-3; tentative D call: TRBD1 (5 bases). The CDR3 is 14 amino acids. V lost 0 bases, J lost 8 bases, and 12 bases lay in between. Germline lookup yields CDR1 SGHRS and CDR2 YFSETQ. CDR3 DNA: TGCGCCAGCAGCTTGGCTCAGGGATTGGACACCATATATTTT. It encodes CASSLAQGLDTIYF.

The chain links TRBV27 to TRBJ2-3; 9 nucleotides line up with TRBD2. The CDR3 spans 15 residues. After removal of 2 bases from V and 5 bases from J, the junction contained 5 bases not matched to a gene. Per germline, CDR1 MNHEY and CDR2 SMNVEV (reference sequence). This CDR3 reads CASSLEAGGRDTQYF. CDR3 sequence (DNA): TGTGCCAGCAGTTTAGAGGCGGGGGGGAGAGATACGCAGTATTTT.